The entry below describes one TCR beta chain. The data derive from a study of blood T cell repertoires in COVID-19. CDR1 and CDR2 (germline): GTSNPN, SVGIG (reference sequence). This CDR3 contains 15 residues. With V trimmed by 8 bases and J by 7 bases, 16 bases remained unmatched. The table came from immunoSEQ multiplex PCR; TCRdb's copy has only in-frame clones and leaves some out. Of around 63,000 clones in the sample, 86% were seen once. The sample consisted of peripheral blood. The genes are TRBV30 and TRBJ1-2, with 10 bases lining up with TRBD1. The receptor comes from a woman of 80 years or more with acute or convalescent COVID-19. The CDR3 DNA follows: TGTGCCACTTCCGGGACAGGGGCTATACGCGGTGGCTACACCTTC. This codes for CATSGTGAIRGGYTF. Combining the CDR3 with reference TRBV30 and TRBJ1-2 gives the whole variable domain SQTIHQWPATLVQPVGSPLSLECTVEGTSNPNLYWYRQAAGRGLQLLFYSVGIGQISSEVPQNLSASRPQDRQFILSSKKLLLSDSGFYLCATSGTGAIRGGYTFGSGTRLTVV.